These T cell receptor beta chains were read from a single sample in a study of OX40 agonist ivuxolimab in advanced cancers. Clones were sequenced by immunoSEQ multiplex PCR, and TCRdb holds only the in-frame ones, with some missing. The repertoire holds fewer than 60,000 clones, with just over 90% as singletons. The source was CD4+ or CD8+ T cells sorted from blood, collected in a trial of the OX40 agonist ivuxolimab. These receptors were collected from an adult with an advanced solid tumor such as melanoma, head and neck, liver or kidney cancer. Both conserved end residues are part of each CDR3. Each record gives: J gene, D gene, V gene, clone size, CDR3 DNA, CDR3 protein. A D gene is named only where the DNA matches it firmly. Clone size is stated in some rows and not others, as once, few, many or a class when expanded.

j_call: TRBJ2-1; d_call: TRBD2; v_call: TRBV5-1; clone_size: -; cdr3_nt: TGCGCCAGCAGCGAAAGAAGCGGGGTCTACAATGAGCAGTTCTTC; cdr3_aa: CASSERSGVYNEQFF
j_call: TRBJ2-1; d_call: TRBD2; v_call: TRBV11-3; clone_size: -; cdr3_nt: TGTGCCAGCAGCTTAGGTGGGACTAGCTACTACAATGAGCAGTTCTTC; cdr3_aa: CASSLGGTSYYNEQFF
j_call: TRBJ2-3; d_call: TRBD1; v_call: TRBV2; clone_size: -; cdr3_nt: TGTGCCAGCAGTTTCAACAGGGGTGGCACAGATACGCAGTATTTT; cdr3_aa: CASSFNRGGTDTQYF
j_call: TRBJ2-7; d_call: TRBD1; v_call: TRBV27; clone_size: -; cdr3_nt: TGTGCCAGCAGGGACGGGACAGGGGGGACCTACGAGCAGTACTTC; cdr3_aa: CASRDGTGGTYEQYF
j_call: TRBJ1-5; d_call: -; v_call: TRBV28; clone_size: -; cdr3_nt: TGTGCCAGCATTTCGATTGGCGCGGCTCAGCCCCAGCATTTT; cdr3_aa: CASISIGAAQPQHF
j_call: TRBJ2-7; d_call: TRBD2; v_call: TRBV7-6; clone_size: -; cdr3_nt: TGTGCCAGCAGCCTCGGGACTAGCGGTACCTACGAGCAGTACTTC; cdr3_aa: CASSLGTSGTYEQYF
j_call: TRBJ1-3; d_call: -; v_call: TRBV2; clone_size: -; cdr3_nt: TGTGCCAGCAGCCAGGCACCCGGGAGGGCTGGAAACACCATATATTTT; cdr3_aa: CASSQAPGRAGNTIYF
j_call: TRBJ2-7; d_call: -; v_call: TRBV6-1; clone_size: -; cdr3_nt: TGTGCCAGCAAACCGGGACTCTCCTACGAGCAGTACTTC; cdr3_aa: CASKPGLSYEQYF
j_call: TRBJ1-2; d_call: -; v_call: TRBV29-1; clone_size: -; cdr3_nt: TGCAGCGTTGTGTCTAACTATGGCTACACCTTC; cdr3_aa: CSVVSNYGYTF
j_call: TRBJ2-5; d_call: TRBD1; v_call: TRBV4-2; clone_size: -; cdr3_nt: TGTGCCAGCAGCCAATCGCCGACAGGGTATCAAGAGACCCAGTACTTC; cdr3_aa: CASSQSPTGYQETQYF
j_call: TRBJ2-7; d_call: TRBD2; v_call: TRBV7-2; clone_size: -; cdr3_nt: TGTGCCAGCAGCACCCGCGGGGGGGTTTACGAGCAGTACTTC; cdr3_aa: CASSTRGGVYEQYF
j_call: TRBJ2-1; d_call: -; v_call: TRBV19; clone_size: -; cdr3_nt: TGTGCCAGTAGTATAGGTAGTGCTTCCTACAATGAGCAGTTCTTC; cdr3_aa: CASSIGSASYNEQFF
j_call: TRBJ2-7; d_call: TRBD1; v_call: TRBV7-2; clone_size: once; cdr3_nt: TGTGCCAGCAGCTTAGGTCCAGGGGGTTACGAGCAGTACTTC; cdr3_aa: CASSLGPGGYEQYF
j_call: TRBJ1-4; d_call: TRBD1; v_call: TRBV5-8; clone_size: -; cdr3_nt: TGTGCCAGCAGCTTAACAGGGGATTGGGGAAAACTGTTTTTT; cdr3_aa: CASSLTGDWGKLFF
j_call: TRBJ1-2; d_call: -; v_call: TRBV28; clone_size: -; cdr3_nt: TGTGCCACCGGACAAAACTATGGCTACACCTTC; cdr3_aa: CATGQNYGYTF
j_call: TRBJ2-5; d_call: TRBD1; v_call: TRBV7-6; clone_size: -; cdr3_nt: TGTGCCAGCAGCTTACCAGGGGGCGTAATGGGTGAGACCCAGTACTTC; cdr3_aa: CASSLPGGVMGETQYF
j_call: TRBJ2-1; d_call: -; v_call: TRBV27; clone_size: -; cdr3_nt: TGTGCCAGCAGTTTATCAAGGCAGGGATACAATGAGCAGTTCTTC; cdr3_aa: CASSLSRQGYNEQFF
j_call: TRBJ1-6; d_call: TRBD1; v_call: TRBV23-1; clone_size: -; cdr3_nt: TGCGCCAGCAGTCAAGAGACAGGGGGCTTAGACTCCTATAATTCACCCCTCCACTTT; cdr3_aa: CASSQETGGLDSYNSPLHF
j_call: TRBJ2-5; d_call: TRBD1; v_call: TRBV28; clone_size: -; cdr3_nt: TGTGCCAGCAGTTCGTTACAGGGGGCTTGGGAGACCCAGTACTTC; cdr3_aa: CASSSLQGAWETQYF
j_call: TRBJ2-1; d_call: -; v_call: TRBV2; clone_size: -; cdr3_nt: TGTGCCAGCACCCTCGTGGCGTCTGGAGAGCAGTTCTTC; cdr3_aa: CASTLVASGEQFF
j_call: TRBJ2-7; d_call: -; v_call: TRBV2; clone_size: -; cdr3_nt: TGTGCCAGCAGTGAAGCGCGGATAGTCTCCTTTCTACCCTACGAGCAGTACTTC; cdr3_aa: CASSEARIVSFLPYEQYF
j_call: TRBJ2-5; d_call: TRBD2; v_call: TRBV7-3; clone_size: -; cdr3_nt: TGTGCCAGCAGCTTAATTCCACTAGCGGGAGGGAGGGACCAAGAGACCCAGTACTTC; cdr3_aa: CASSLIPLAGGRDQETQYF
j_call: TRBJ2-7; d_call: TRBD2; v_call: TRBV7-2; clone_size: -; cdr3_nt: TGTGCCAGCAGCTTAGTTTCTAGCGGAACCTACGAGCAGTACTTC; cdr3_aa: CASSLVSSGTYEQYF
j_call: TRBJ2-2; d_call: -; v_call: TRBV2; clone_size: once; cdr3_nt: TGTGCCAGCTGGAGGTACACCGGGGAGCTGTTTTTT; cdr3_aa: CASWRYTGELFF
j_call: TRBJ2-7; d_call: -; v_call: TRBV5-1; clone_size: -; cdr3_nt: TGCGCCAGCAGCTTGGACTTTACCTACGAGCAGTACTTC; cdr3_aa: CASSLDFTYEQYF
j_call: TRBJ2-6; d_call: -; v_call: TRBV9; clone_size: -; cdr3_nt: TGTGCCAGCAGCGTAACAGTACTCTCTGGGGCCAACGTCCTGACTTTC; cdr3_aa: CASSVTVLSGANVLTF